This record looks at one T cell receptor beta chain sequence and its context. Generated by immunoSEQ multiplex PCR, the TCRdb table keeps only in-frame clones and is missing some. The sample records more than 400,000 clones, around four fifths being singletons. The data were taken from a study of shared clonotypes between healthy human individuals. In the study overall: The donors, two women and a few men, were aged 18 to 49.

This CDR3 has 15 residues. Germline V lookup: CDR1 MNHEY, CDR2 SMNVEV (reference sequence). V gave up 5 bases and J gave up 0 bases, with 11 bases separating them. V and J are TRBV27 and TRBJ2-1; D ambiguous. Material: PBMCs. This TCR was sampled from a woman in her 40s in good health. Some clones in this sample may be carry-over from other donors' samples. CDR3 nucleotide sequence: TGTGCCAGCAGTCCTACACCCCGCTCCTACAATGAGCAGTTCTTC. Its protein product is CASSPTPRSYNEQFF.